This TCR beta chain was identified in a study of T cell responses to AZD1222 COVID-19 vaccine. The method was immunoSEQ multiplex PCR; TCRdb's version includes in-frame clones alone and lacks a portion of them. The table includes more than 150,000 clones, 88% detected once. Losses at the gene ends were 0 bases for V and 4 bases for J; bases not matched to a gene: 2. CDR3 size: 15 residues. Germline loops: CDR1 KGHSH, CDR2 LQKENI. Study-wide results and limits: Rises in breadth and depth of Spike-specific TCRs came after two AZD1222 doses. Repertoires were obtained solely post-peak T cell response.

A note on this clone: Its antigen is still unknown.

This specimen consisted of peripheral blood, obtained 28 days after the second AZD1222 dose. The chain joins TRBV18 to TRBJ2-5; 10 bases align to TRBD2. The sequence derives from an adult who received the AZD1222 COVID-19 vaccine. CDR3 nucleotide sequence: TGTGCCAGCTCACCACCGGCTAGCGGGAGAGAGACCCAGTACTTC. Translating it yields CASSPPASGRETQYF.